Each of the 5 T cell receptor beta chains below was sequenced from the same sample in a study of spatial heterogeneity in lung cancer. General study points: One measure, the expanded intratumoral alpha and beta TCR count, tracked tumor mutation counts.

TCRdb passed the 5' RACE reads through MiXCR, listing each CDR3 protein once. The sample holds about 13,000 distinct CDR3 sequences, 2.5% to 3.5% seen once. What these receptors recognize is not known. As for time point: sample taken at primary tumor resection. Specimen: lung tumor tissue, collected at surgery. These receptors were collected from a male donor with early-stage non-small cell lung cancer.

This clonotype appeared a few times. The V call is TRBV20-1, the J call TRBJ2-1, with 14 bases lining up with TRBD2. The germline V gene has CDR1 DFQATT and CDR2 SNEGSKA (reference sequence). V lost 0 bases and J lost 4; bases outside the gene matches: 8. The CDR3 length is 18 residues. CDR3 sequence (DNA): TGCAGTGCTAGAGATCGACTAGCGGGGGGGGTAAGGTACAATGAGCAGTTCTTC. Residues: CSARDRLAGGVRYNEQFF.

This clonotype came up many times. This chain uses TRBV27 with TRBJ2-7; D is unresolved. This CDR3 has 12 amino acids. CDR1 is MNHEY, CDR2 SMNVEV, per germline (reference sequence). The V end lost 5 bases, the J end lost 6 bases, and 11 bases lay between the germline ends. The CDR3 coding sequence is TGTGCCAGCAGTAGCCCCGGTGGCGAGCAGTACTTC. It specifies CASSSPGGEQYF.

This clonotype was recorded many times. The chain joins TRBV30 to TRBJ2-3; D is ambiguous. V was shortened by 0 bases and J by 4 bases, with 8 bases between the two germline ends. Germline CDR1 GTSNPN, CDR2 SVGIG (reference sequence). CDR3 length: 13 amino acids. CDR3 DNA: TGTGCCTGGAGTGTAAGGCTAGCAGATACGCAGTATTTT. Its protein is CAWSVRLADTQYF.

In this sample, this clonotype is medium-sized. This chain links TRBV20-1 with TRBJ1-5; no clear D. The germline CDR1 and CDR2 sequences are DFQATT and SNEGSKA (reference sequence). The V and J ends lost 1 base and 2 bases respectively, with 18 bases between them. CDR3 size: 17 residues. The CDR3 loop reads CSARAPNRAFGNQPQHF. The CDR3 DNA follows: TGCAGTGCTAGAGCCCCCAACCGCGCCTTCGGCAATCAGCCCCAGCATTTT.

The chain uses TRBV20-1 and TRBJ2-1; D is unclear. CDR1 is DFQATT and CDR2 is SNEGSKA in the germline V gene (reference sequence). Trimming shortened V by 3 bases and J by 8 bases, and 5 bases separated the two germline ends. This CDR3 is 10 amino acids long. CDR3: CSARIDEQFF. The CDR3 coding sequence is TGCAGTGCTAGGATCGATGAGCAGTTCTTC.